The T cell receptor (beta chain) under discussion was sequenced for a study of cytomegalovirus exposure and HLA in healthy donors. Study results and caveats: Links to common viral pathogens appeared, in a later analysis, for several of the most significant clusters. In an earlier analysis, about 90% or about 30%: the productive usage of most TCR beta V segments. A few CMV-associated chains were confirmed in vitro to be specific for CMV antigens. Reportedly, TCR beta sequences accurately predicted HLA-A and HLA-B alleles in most subjects.

Primers included in the PCR were 60 Vbeta and 13 Jbeta primers. The protocol was immunoSEQ multiplex PCR, while the TCRdb copy is restricted to in-frame clones and leaves out a portion. The repertoire holds 120,000 or so clones, with roughly 78% as singletons. V shed 5 bases and J 5 bases; nucleotides not matched to a gene: 4. The CDR3 length is 13 residues. Germline values: CDR1 GTSNPN, CDR2 SVGIG (reference sequence). This clone was found once. Its antigen is currently unknown. The sample was PBMCs. The V call is TRBV30, the J call TRBJ1-5; 9 nucleotides agree with TRBD1. The receptor was isolated from a man between 35 and 55 years old in good health and CMV-seronegative. The CDR3 loop reads CAWGTGPDQPQHF. Written as DNA, the CDR3 is TGTGCCTGGGGGACAGGGCCCGATCAGCCCCAGCATTTT.